This TCR beta chain was sequenced in a study of technical replicates of blood from a handful of donors. Profiling relied on immunoSEQ multiplex PCR, and the TCRdb table lists in-frame clones only, not all of them. The sample has approximately 99,000 clones, about 95% seen once. The germline CDR1 and CDR2 sequences are GTSNPN and SVGIG (reference sequence). This CDR3 is built from 13 residues. V was clipped by 5 bases and J by 7 bases; unmatched bases: 8. This TCR was sampled from a human donor in good health. V usage is TRBV30 and J usage is TRBJ2-5; 9 positions agree with TRBD2. Source material: T cells isolated from PBMCs. In nucleotides, the CDR3 is TGTGCCTGGTTGGGCGGGGGGGCAGGGACCCAGTACTTC. This sequence encodes CAWLGGGAGTQYF.